The clone carrying this T cell receptor (beta chain) was recorded many times. This CDR3 contains 16 residues. The V gene end was trimmed by 10 bases and the J gene end by 2 bases; junction bases not matched to a gene: 11. CDR1 and CDR2 (germline): MNHEY, SMNVEV (reference sequence). The source of the sample is a study of blood T cells in healthy people across ages. Primers used in a second PCR of about 7 to 11 cycles were a sample-barcoded 5' primer and a J-beta primer mix. TCRdb ran MiXCR on the 5' RACE reads and lists one entry per CDR3 protein. The data show 920,000 or so distinct CDR3 sequences, more than 35% seen once.

Sequences were obtained from blood. The receptor's source is a woman aged 55-69 years in good health. This chain links TRBV27 with TRBJ2-5, with 12 positions matching TRBD1. CDR3 sequence (DNA): TGTGCCAACCCAAATCCGGGACAGGGGGCGCAAGAGACCCAGTACTTC. It encodes CANPNPGQGAQETQYF.